This TCR beta chain stems from a study of blood T cells in healthy people across ages. Donors each provided roughly 11 milliliters of peripheral blood. About this clonotype itself: Mismatch with germline at one junction end may stem from a read error.

A second PCR of about 7 to 11 cycles used a sample-barcoded 5' primer and a J-beta primer mix. TCRdb re-derived calls from the 5' RACE reads in MiXCR, one entry per CDR3 protein. This table holds about 1.7 million distinct CDR3 sequences, roughly 28% found once. The CDR3 is 13 amino acids. Looked up from germline, CDR1 is SGHDN and CDR2 is FVKESK. The sample taken for sequencing was blood. The source of this sequence is a woman in her twenties or thirties in good health. V usage is TRBV14 and J usage is TRBJ2-3; D gene ambiguous. The CDR3 DNA is TGTGCCTGCAGCCATTACATAACAGATACGCAGTATTTT. This gives the protein CACSHYITDTQYF.